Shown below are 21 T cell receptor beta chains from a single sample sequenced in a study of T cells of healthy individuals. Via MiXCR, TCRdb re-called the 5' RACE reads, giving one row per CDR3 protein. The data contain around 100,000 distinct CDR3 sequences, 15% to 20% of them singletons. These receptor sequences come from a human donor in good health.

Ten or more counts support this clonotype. DNA of the CDR3: TGCAGTGCTAGGACAGGACAGGGGTTCACAGATACGCAGTATTTT. Translation: CSARTGQGFTDTQYF. The rearrangement joins TRBV20-1 to TRBJ2-3, with TRBD1 matching over 9 bases. The ends lost 3 bases at V and 2 bases at J; junction bases unmatched: 6. Germline V gene lookup returns CDR1 DFQATT and CDR2 SNEGSKA (reference sequence). The CDR3 loop spans 15 amino acids.

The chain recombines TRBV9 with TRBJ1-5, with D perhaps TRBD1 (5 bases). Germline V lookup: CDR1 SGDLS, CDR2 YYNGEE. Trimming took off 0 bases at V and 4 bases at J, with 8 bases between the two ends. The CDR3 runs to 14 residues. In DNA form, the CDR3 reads TGTGCCAGCAGCGTAGGCAGGGTGAATCAGCCCCAGCATTTT. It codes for CASSVGRVNQPQHF.

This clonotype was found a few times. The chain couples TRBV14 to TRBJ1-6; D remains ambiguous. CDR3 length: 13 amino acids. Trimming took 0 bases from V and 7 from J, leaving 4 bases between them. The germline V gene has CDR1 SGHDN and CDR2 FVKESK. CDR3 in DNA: TGTGCCAGCAGCCAAGATCCCAATTCACCCCTCCACTTT. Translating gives CASSQDPNSPLHF.

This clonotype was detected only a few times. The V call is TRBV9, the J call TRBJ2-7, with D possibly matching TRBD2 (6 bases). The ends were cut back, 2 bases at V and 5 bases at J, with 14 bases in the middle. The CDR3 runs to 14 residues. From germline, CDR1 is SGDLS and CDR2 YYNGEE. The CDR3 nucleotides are TGTGCCAGCAGCGTTTACGGGAGTCGCGACGAGCAGTACTTC. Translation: CASSVYGSRDEQYF. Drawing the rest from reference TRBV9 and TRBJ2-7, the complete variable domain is DSGVTQTPKHLITATGQRVTLRCSPRSGDLSVYWYQQSLDQGLQFLIQYYNGEERAKGNILERFSAQQFPDLHSELNLSSLELGDSALYFCASSVYGSRDEQYFGPGTRLTVT.

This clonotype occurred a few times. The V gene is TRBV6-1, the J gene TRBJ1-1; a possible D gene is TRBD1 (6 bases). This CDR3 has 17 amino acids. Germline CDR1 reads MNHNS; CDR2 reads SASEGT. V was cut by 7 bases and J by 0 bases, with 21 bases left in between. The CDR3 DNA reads TGTGCCAGCACCGCGCGGGACATTACCCTCATGAACACTGAAGCTTTCTTT. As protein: CASTARDITLMNTEAFF.

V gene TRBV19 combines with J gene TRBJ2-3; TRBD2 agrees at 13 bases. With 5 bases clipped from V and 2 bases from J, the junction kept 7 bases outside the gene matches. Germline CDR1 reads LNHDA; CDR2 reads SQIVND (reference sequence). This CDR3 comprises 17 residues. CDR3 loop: CASSGRTSGGYTDTQYF. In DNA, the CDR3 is TGTGCCAGTAGTGGAAGGACTAGCGGGGGATACACAGATACGCAGTATTTT.

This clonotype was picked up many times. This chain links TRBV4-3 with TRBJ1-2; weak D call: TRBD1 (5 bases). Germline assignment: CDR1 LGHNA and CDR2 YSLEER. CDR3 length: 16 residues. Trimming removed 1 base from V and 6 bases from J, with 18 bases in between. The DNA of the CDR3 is TGCGCCAGCAGCCAAGTCTCGGGCGGGGGTCGGGATGGCTACACCTTC. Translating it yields CASSQVSGGGRDGYTF.

Here the CDR3 DNA reads TGTGCCAGCTCATGGACTAGCGGGGCCTCGAACACCGGGGAGCTGTTTTTT. Protein sequence: CASSWTSGASNTGELFF. The chain uses TRBV5-6 and TRBJ2-2; 12 bases are shared with TRBD2. The germline CDR1 and CDR2 sequences are SGHDT and YYEEEE. V gave up 7 bases and J gave up 0 bases; unmatched junction bases: 7. This CDR3 spans 17 amino acids.

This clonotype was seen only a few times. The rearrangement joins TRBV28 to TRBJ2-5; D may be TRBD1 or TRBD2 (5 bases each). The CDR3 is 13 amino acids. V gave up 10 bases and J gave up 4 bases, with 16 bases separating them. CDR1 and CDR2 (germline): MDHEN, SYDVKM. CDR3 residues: CATWGIGLETQYF. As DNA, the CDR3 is TGTGCCACCTGGGGGATAGGGCTAGAGACCCAGTACTTC.

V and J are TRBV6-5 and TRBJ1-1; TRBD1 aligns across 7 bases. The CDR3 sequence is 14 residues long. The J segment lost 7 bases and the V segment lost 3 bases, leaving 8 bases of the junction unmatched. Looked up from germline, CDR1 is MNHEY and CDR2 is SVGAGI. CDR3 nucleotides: TGTGCCAGCAGTTATTGGCAGGGGGAGGTTGAAGCTTTCTTT. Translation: CASSYWQGEVEAFF.

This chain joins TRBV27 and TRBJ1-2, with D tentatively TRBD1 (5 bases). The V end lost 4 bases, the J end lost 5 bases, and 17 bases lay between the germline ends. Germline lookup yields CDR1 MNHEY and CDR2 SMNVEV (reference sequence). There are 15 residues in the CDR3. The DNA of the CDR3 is TGTGCCAGCAGTTCCCAGGACGGGGGGGGATATGGCTACACCTTC. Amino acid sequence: CASSSQDGGGYGYTF.

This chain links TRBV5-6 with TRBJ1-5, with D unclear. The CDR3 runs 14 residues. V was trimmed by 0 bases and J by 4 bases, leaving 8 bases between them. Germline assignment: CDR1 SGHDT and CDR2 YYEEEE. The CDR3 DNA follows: TGTGCCAGCAGCTTGGGGAGGAGTAATCAGCCCCAGCATTTT. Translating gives CASSLGRSNQPQHF.

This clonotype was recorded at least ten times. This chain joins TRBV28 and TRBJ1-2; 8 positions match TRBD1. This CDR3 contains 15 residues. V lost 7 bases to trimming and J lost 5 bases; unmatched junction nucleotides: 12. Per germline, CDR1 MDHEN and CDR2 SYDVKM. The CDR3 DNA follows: TGTGCCAGCATTACTCCCGGGACAGGTCGTTATGGCTACACCTTC. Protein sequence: CASITPGTGRYGYTF.

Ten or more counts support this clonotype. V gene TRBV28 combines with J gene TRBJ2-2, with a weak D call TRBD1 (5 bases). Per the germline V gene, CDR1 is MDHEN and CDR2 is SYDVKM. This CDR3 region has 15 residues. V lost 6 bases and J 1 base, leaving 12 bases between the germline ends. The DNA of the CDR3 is TGTGCCAGCAGGCCGACAGATTTGAACACCGGGGAGCTGTTTTTT. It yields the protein CASRPTDLNTGELFF.

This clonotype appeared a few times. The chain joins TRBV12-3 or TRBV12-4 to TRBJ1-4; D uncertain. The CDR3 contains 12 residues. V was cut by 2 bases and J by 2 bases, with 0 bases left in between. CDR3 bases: TGTGCCAGCAGTTTAACTAATGAAAAACTGTTTTTT. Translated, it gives CASSLTNEKLFF.

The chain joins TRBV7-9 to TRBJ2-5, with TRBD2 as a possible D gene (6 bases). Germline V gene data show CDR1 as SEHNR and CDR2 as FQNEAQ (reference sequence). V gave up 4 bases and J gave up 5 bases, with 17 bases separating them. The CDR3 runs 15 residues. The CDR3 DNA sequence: TGTGCCAGCAGCTCCCGGGACTTATTCTGGGAGACCCAGTACTTC. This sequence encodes CASSSRDLFWETQYF.

In nucleotides, the CDR3 is TGTGCCAGCAGCCCAAAAAGGGACGGCACCGGGGAGCTGTTTTTT. Translated: CASSPKRDGTGELFF. The chain couples TRBV6-2 or TRBV6-3 to TRBJ2-2, with D perhaps TRBD1 or TRBD2 (5 bases each). Germline CDR1 MNHEY, CDR2 SVGEGT. The CDR3 spans 15 residues. V was cut by 6 bases and J by 4 bases, with 15 bases left in between.

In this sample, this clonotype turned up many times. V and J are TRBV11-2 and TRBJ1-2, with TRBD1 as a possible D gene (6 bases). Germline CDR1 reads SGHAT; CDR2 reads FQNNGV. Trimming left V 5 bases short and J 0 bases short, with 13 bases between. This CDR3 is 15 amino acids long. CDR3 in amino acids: CASSISGDSNYGYTF. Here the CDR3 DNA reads TGTGCCAGCAGCATCTCAGGGGACTCTAACTATGGCTACACCTTC.

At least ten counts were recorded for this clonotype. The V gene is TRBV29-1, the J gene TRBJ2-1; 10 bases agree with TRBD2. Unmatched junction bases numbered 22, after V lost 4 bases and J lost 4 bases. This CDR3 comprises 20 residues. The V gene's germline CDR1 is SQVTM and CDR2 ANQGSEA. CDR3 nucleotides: TGCAGCGTTGCCGCGGGGAGAGGGCTAGCGGGAGTCTTCTCGTACAATGAGCAGTTCTTC. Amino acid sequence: CSVAAGRGLAGVFSYNEQFF.

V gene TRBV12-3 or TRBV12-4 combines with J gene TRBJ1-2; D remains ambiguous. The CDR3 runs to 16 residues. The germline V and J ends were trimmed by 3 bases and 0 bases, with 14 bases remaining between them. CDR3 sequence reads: CASSFLAGRANYGYTF. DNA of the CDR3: TGTGCCAGCAGTTTTCTGGCAGGCCGAGCTAACTATGGCTACACCTTC.

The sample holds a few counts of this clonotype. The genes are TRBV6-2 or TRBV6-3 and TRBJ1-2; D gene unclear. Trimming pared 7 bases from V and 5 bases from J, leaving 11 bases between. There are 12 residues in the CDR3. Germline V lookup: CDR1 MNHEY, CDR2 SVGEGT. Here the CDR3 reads CASMAAKYGYTF. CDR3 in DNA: TGTGCCAGCATGGCAGCAAAGTATGGCTACACCTTC.